The source of this TCR beta chain is a study of T cell responses to AZD1222 COVID-19 vaccine. Clones were sequenced by immunoSEQ multiplex PCR, and TCRdb holds only the in-frame ones, with some missing. This sample has 180,000 or so clones; roughly nine tenths occur once, and the top ten carry 1.3%. The germline gives CDR1 ENHRY, CDR2 SYGVKD. The CDR3 runs to 14 residues. Trimming stripped 0 bases from V and 2 bases from J, with 7 bases between. This clone occurred once. The sequences come from peripheral blood, collected 28 days after the second AZD1222 dose. This chain connects TRBV10-3 to TRBJ1-1; no clear D gene. The receptor was derived from an adult who received the AZD1222 COVID-19 vaccine. The CDR3 here is CAISESMGNTEAFF. The CDR3 coding sequence is TGTGCCATCAGTGAGTCGATGGGTAACACTGAAGCTTTCTTT.